This TCR beta chain was sequenced for a study of neurological immune-mediated disorders. Notes on the study in general: Multiple sclerosis patients had less TCR clonal expansion than even healthy controls, unlike HTLV-1-associated myelopathy. No expanded-clone CDR3 amino acid sequence recurred across subjects, suggesting private TCR-beta repertoires.

Time point reported: longitudinal time-point 2. This clonotype was detected ten times or more. What it recognizes is unknown. Each TCR transcript was tagged with a 10-nucleotide random UMI during 5'RACE. From 15-18 subjects, over 180 million TCR-beta sequences were obtained in each sequencing run. TCRdb ran MiXCR on the 5' RACE reads and lists one entry per CDR3 protein. The profile shows about 80,000 distinct CDR3 sequences, 4.5% to 7.5% of them singletons. This CDR3 has 12 residues. The germline gives CDR1 KGHDR, CDR2 SFDVKD. V was trimmed by 4 bases and J by 1 base, leaving 1 base between them. The sequence came from a woman aged 55-69 years with multiple sclerosis. Sequencing used PBMCs. The chain uses TRBV24-1 and TRBJ2-1, with D unclear. CDR3 sequence (DNA): TGTGCCACCAGTGAATCCTACAATGAGCAGTTCTTC. The encoded protein is CATSESYNEQFF.